This T cell receptor beta chain was found in a study of cytomegalovirus exposure and HLA in healthy donors. Overall study results and limits: In a later analysis, HLA-C alleles had the fewest associated TCRs, DRB1 alleles the most.

Although they were nominally healthy when sampled, donors likely had unrecorded immune exposures. The PCR used 60 Vbeta and 13 Jbeta primers. Measured with immunoSEQ multiplex PCR; TCRdb has only the in-frame clones, and not every one. This table has fewer than 200,000 clones, approximately 78% appearing once. There are 15 residues in the CDR3. Germline-derived CDR1 and CDR2 are MGHRA and YSYEKL. The V gene end was trimmed by 6 bases and the J gene end by 2 bases; junction bases not matched to a gene: 6. As to this clone: Antigen specificity is unknown.

This TCR was sampled from a woman under 30 in good health and CMV-seronegative. V and J are TRBV4-1 and TRBJ2-5; 10 bases line up with TRBD2. Source material: PBMCs. CDR3: CASRRLAGAQETQYF. DNA for the CDR3: TGCGCCAGCAGACGCCTAGCGGGAGCTCAAGAGACCCAGTACTTC.